This T cell receptor (beta chain) was obtained from a study of blood T cell repertoires in COVID-19. Study-wide context: In each case, the material was cDNA or gDNA derived from T cells, B-cell-depleted T cells, or PBMCs.

This study enrolled people aged about 18 to 90 from 20 to 25 US geographic areas. Allocation to cohorts depended on clinical history reported by the participants. In the authors' workflow: Scientists estimated how many nucleated cells there were by amplifying reference gene primers. Profiled with immunoSEQ multiplex PCR; TCRdb holds only in-frame clones, not every one. V and J calls and clone size come straight from that table; D and trimming were deduced from the DNA. This sample has fewer than 350,000 clones, with roughly 89% found just once. This clone was found once. The CDR3 has 17 residues. With 0 bases clipped from V and 0 bases from J, the junction kept 5 bases outside the gene matches. In germline, CDR1 is SGDLS, CDR2 YYNGEE.

V and J are TRBV9 and TRBJ2-3, with TRBD2 identical over 9 bases. This sequence was found in a man between 60 and 70 years old who had recovered from COVID-19. The sequenced material came from PBMCs or T cells enriched from blood (not recorded which). The CDR3 DNA follows: TGTGCCAGCAGCGTAGGGCTAGCGGGATCTAGCACAGATACGCAGTATTTT. This gives the protein CASSVGLAGSSTDTQYF. The full variable domain, completed using reference TRBV9 and TRBJ2-3, is DSGVTQTPKHLITATGQRVTLRCSPRSGDLSVYWYQQSLDQGLQFLIQYYNGEERAKGNILERFSAQQFPDLHSELNLSSLELGDSALYFCASSVGLAGSSTDTQYFGPGTRLTVL.